This entry is about one T cell receptor (beta chain). Its target is not known. The entry originates in a study of blood T cells in healthy people across ages. General study points: TCR beta diversity per million T cells fell roughly linearly with age.

The V end lost 5 bases, the J end lost 7 bases, and 14 bases lay between the germline ends. Germline loops: CDR1 SGHNT, CDR2 YENEEA. The CDR3 runs to 13 residues. Primed by a sample-barcoded 5' primer and a J-beta primer mix, a second PCR proceeded for about 7 to 12 cycles. Each CDR3 protein gets one entry after TCRdb re-called the 5' RACE reads with MiXCR. The table lists under 1 million distinct CDR3 sequences, under 45% of them singletons. The people who gave samples were healthy Caucasians from Russia, aged roughly 6 to 100. This chain links TRBV11-3 with TRBJ1-2; D is ambiguous. The sequence came from a man aged 55 to 70 in good health. The sample taken for sequencing was blood. CDR3 coding DNA: TGTGCCAGCAGCCGTGTTACCCCGGGTGGCTACACCTTC. Translation gives CASSRVTPGGYTF.